The source of this T cell receptor (beta chain) is a study of neoadjuvant anti-PD-1 for oral cavity cancer. Produced via immunoSEQ multiplex PCR; TCRdb's table is partial and in-frame only. The sample comprises over 8,000 clones, 75% to 85% of which are singletons, and about 4% rests with the top ten. Time point of the sample: after neoadjuvant nivolumab, at surgical resection. The V gene lost 0 bases and the J gene lost 5 bases, with 5 bases spanning the gap. Germline assignment: CDR1 LGHNA and CDR2 YNFKEQ. This CDR3 contains 13 residues. The input for sequencing was PBMCs, taken after nivolumab (anti-PD-1) treatment. The sequence was obtained from a person aged 35 to 85 with oral cavity squamous cell carcinoma. V and J are TRBV4-2 and TRBJ2-1; D unresolved. CDR3 region: CASSQDTNNEQFF. CDR3 sequence (DNA): TGTGCCAGCAGCCAAGACACCAACAATGAGCAGTTCTTC.